A selection of T cell receptor beta chains follows, all from one sample in a study of T-cell memory formation after mild COVID-19. TCRdb independently ran MiXCR on the 5' RACE reads; one entry per CDR3 protein. The data show about 90,000 distinct CDR3 sequences, about 13% seen once. Source material: PBMCs or a T cell subset sorted from them (not recorded which). Receptors were obtained from an adult woman who had mild COVID-19 (a few samples of this study predate the infection). Cell type and time point are not known. CDR3s include the opening cysteine and the closing phenylalanine or tryptophan. D genes are given only for firm matches. Not every row has a clone size; where given, it reads once, few, many or a size class.

v_call	d_call	clone_size	j_call	cdr3_nt	cdr3_aa
TRBV6-5	.	.	TRBJ1-1	TGTGCCAGCAGAGACACAGGGAGGAACACTGAAGCTTTCTTT	CASRDTGRNTEAFF
TRBV5-5	.	.	TRBJ1-1	TGTGCCAGCAGCTGGAATTCCGGGCCCCTCCAGACTGAAGCTTTCTTT	CASSWNSGPLQTEAFF
TRBV7-9	TRBD2	few	TRBJ2-7	TGTGCCAGCAGCTTTCCTCAGGAAGCTAGCGGGGGCGAGCAGTACTTC	CASSFPQEASGGEQYF
TRBV20-1	.	many	TRBJ2-3	TGCAGTGCTAGAGATGTTAACAGTCTACTTACAGATACGCAGTATTTT	CSARDVNSLLTDTQYF
TRBV5-6	TRBD1	.	TRBJ2-1	TGTGCCAGCCGGGACAGGGGATCCTACAATGAGCAGTTCTTC	CASRDRGSYNEQFF
TRBV6-5	.	many	TRBJ1-1	TGTGCCAGCAGGGGACTTCCGAACACTGAAGCTTTCTTT	CASRGLPNTEAFF
TRBV4-2	TRBD1	.	TRBJ2-7	TGTGCCAGCAGCCAATTCCCGACAGGGGAGAGCTCCTACGAGCAGTACTTC	CASSQFPTGESSYEQYF
TRBV5-6	.	.	TRBJ2-7	TGTGCCAGCAGCTCGTTAGTTTACAGGGTTGGGTCCTACGAGCAGTACTTC	CASSSLVYRVGSYEQYF
TRBV4-1	.	.	TRBJ1-6	TGCGCCAGCAGCCCGTGGGGTGATCCAGGTTCATATTCACCCCTCCACTTT	CASSPWGDPGSYSPLHF
TRBV6-1	.	.	TRBJ1-2	TGTGCCAGTGGGGCATTTCAGGATGGCTACACCTTC	CASGAFQDGYTF
TRBV20-1	.	few	TRBJ1-2	TGCAGTGCCATCGCGGCAGGCGGGGTCTATGGCTACACCTTC	CSAIAAGGVYGYTF
TRBV4-3	.	.	TRBJ1-1	TGCGCCAGCAGCCCCTCACAGGGTTCGAACACTGAAGCTTTCTTT	CASSPSQGSNTEAFF
TRBV4-3	TRBD2	.	TRBJ2-1	TGCGCCAGCAGCCTGCGGGAGACGTCCTACAATGAGCAGTTCTTC	CASSLRETSYNEQFF
TRBV20-1	TRBD2	.	TRBJ2-1	TGCAGTGCGCCCGGGACTAGCATCAATGAGCAGTTCTTC	CSAPGTSINEQFF
TRBV20-1	TRBD2	.	TRBJ2-7	TGCAGTGCTACGGGACTAGCAGGTTACGAGCAGTACTTC	CSATGLAGYEQYF
TRBV16	.	.	TRBJ2-7	TGTGCCAGCAGCCAATCCGCCTACGAGCAGTACTTC	CASSQSAYEQYF
TRBV6-2/TRBV6-3	TRBD2	.	TRBJ2-2	TGTGCCAGCAGTTACCCGGCGGCTTTTAGCGGGAGCGATTTCGGGGAGCTGTTTTTT	CASSYPAAFSGSDFGELFF
TRBV5-1	.	.	TRBJ2-5	TGCGCCAGCAGCTTGGAACAGATCCAAGAGACCCAGTACTTC	CASSLEQIQETQYF
TRBV6-6	TRBD2	.	TRBJ2-7	TGTGCCAGTGGGGAGGGGCTCTCCCGCTACGAGGAGTACTTC	CASGEGLSRYEEYF
TRBV29-1	.	.	TRBJ1-2	TGCAGCGTTCAGGGTAGCTATGGCTACACCTTC	CSVQGSYGYTF